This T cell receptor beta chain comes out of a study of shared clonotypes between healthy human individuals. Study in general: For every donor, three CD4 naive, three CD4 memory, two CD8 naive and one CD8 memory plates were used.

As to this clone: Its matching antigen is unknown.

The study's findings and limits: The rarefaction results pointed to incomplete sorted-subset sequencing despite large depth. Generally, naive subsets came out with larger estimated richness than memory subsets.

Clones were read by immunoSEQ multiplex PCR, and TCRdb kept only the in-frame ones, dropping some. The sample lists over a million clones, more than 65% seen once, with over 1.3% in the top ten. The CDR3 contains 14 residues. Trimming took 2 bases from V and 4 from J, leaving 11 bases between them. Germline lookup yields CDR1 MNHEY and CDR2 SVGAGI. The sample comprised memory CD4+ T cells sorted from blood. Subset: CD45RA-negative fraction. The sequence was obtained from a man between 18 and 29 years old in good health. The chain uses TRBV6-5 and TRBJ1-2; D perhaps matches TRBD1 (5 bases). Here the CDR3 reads CASSYADGGYGYTF. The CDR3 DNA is TGTGCCAGCAGTTACGCGGACGGGGGCTATGGCTACACCTTC.